This T cell receptor beta chain was profiled in a study of blood T cell repertoires in COVID-19. About the research overall: Sites across the United States, Italy and Spain contributed samples from acute and convalescent COVID-19. T cells, B-cell-depleted T cells, or PBMCs supplied cDNA or gDNA.

The germline gives CDR1 SGHRS, CDR2 YFSETQ. The J segment lost 5 bases and the V segment lost 1 base, leaving 6 bases of the junction unmatched. This CDR3 comprises 15 residues. As originally analysed: Nucleated cell counts were estimated from reference gene primer amplification. Libraries were prepared by immunoSEQ multiplex PCR; TCRdb keeps only in-frame clonotypes and omits some of them. That table is the source of V, J and clone size, and D and trimming were worked out from the DNA. Of 200,000 to 300,000 clones listed, 85% to 90% are singletons. This receptor was identified in a man in his sixties with acute or convalescent COVID-19. Sequencing was done on a sample of peripheral blood. The chain joins TRBV5-1 to TRBJ2-5, with 9 bases identical to TRBD1. For the CDR3, the DNA is TGCGCCAGCAGCTTGTCTGGACAGGGGAAGGAGACCCAGTACTTC. This encodes CASSLSGQGKETQYF.